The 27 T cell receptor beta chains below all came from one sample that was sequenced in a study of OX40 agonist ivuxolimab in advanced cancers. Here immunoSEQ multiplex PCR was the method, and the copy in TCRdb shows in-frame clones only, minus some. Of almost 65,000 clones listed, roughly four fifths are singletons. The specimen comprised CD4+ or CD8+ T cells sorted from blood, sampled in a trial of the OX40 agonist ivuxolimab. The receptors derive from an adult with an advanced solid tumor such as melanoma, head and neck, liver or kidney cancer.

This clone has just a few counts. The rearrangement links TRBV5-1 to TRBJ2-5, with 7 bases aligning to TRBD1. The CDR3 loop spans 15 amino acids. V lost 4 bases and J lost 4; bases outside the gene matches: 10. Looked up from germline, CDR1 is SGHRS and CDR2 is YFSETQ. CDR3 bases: TGCGCCAGCAGCATACAGGGGATGTCGGGAGAGACCCAGTACTTC. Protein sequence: CASSIQGMSGETQYF.

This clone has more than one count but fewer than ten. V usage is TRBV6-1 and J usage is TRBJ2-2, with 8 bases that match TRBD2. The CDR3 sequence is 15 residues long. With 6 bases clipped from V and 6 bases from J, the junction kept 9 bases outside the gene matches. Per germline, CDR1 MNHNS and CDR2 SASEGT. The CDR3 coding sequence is TGTGCCAGCAGCGAACCGGGACTAGGGGCCGGGGAGCTGTTTTTT. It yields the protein CASSEPGLGAGELFF.

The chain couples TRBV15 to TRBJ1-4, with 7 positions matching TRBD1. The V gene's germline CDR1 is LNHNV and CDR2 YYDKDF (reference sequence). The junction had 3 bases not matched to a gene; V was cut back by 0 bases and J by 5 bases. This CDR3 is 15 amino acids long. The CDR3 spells CATSRDPRGNEKLFF. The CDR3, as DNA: TGTGCCACCAGCAGAGATCCCAGGGGGAATGAAAAACTGTTTTTT.

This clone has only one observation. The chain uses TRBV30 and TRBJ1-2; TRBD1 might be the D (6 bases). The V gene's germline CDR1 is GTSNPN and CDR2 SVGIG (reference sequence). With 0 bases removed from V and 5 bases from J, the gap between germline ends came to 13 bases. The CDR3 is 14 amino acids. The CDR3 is CAWSVWTEGYGYTF. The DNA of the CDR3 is TGTGCCTGGAGTGTTTGGACAGAGGGTTATGGCTACACCTTC. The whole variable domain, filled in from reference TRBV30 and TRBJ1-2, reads SQTIHQWPATLVQPVGSPLSLECTVEGTSNPNLYWYRQAAGRGLQLLFYSVGIGQISSEVPQNLSASRPQDRQFILSSKKLLLSDSGFYLCAWSVWTEGYGYTFGSGTRLTVV.

Here the CDR3 DNA reads TGCAGGGGTACTCTGGGCACTGAAGCTTTCTTT. Translating gives CRGTLGTEAFF. The chain carries TRBV20-1 and TRBJ1-1; no definite D call. This CDR3 spans 11 amino acids. The V gene's germline CDR1 is DFQATT and CDR2 SNEGSKA (reference sequence).

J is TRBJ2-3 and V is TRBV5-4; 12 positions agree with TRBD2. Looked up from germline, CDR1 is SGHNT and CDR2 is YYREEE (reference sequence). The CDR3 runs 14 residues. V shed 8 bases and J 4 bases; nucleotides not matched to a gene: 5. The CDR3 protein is CASTLAGGADTQYF. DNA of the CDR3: TGTGCCAGTACTCTAGCGGGAGGGGCAGATACGCAGTATTTT.

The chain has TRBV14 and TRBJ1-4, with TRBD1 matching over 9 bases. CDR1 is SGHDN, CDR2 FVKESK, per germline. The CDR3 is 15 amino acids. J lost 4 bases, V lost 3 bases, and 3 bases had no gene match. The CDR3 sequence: CASSQTTGGNEKLFF. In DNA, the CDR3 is TGTGCCAGCAGCCAGACGACAGGGGGTAATGAAAAACTGTTTTTT. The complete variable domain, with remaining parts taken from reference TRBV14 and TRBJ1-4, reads EAGVTQFPSHSVIEKGQTVTLRCDPISGHDNLYWYRRVMGKEIKFLLHFVKESKQDESGMPNNRFLAERTGGTYSTLKVQPAELEDSGVYFCASSQTTGGNEKLFFGSGTQLSVL.

In DNA form, the CDR3 reads TGTGCCAGTAGTAGGAGGGGGAACACTAATGAAAAACTGTTTTTT. Its translation: CASSRRGNTNEKLFF. V is TRBV19 and J is TRBJ1-4; tentatively, D is TRBD1 (6 bases). V lost 4 bases, J lost 2 bases, and 11 bases lay in between. Germline CDR1 and CDR2: LNHDA and SQIVND (reference sequence). The CDR3 covers 15 residues.

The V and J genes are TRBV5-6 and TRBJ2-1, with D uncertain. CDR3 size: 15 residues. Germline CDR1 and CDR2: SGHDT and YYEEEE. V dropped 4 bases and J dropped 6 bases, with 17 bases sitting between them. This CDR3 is CASSPPGPFLNEQFF. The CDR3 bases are TGTGCCAGCAGCCCGCCGGGCCCCTTCCTCAATGAGCAGTTCTTC.

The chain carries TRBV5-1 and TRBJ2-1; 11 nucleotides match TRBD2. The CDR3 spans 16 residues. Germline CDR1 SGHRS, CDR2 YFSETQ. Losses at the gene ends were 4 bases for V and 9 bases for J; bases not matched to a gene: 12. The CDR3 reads CASSTPLAGAASEQFF. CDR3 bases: TGCGCCAGCAGCACACCACTAGCGGGGGCTGCAAGTGAGCAGTTCTTC.

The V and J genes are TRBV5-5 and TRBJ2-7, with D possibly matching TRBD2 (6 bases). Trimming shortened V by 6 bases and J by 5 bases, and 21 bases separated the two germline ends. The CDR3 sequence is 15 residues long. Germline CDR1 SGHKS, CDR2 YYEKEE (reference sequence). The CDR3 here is CASTRGLGDFNEQYF. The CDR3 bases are TGTGCCAGCACCCGGGGGTTGGGAGATTTCAACGAGCAGTACTTC.

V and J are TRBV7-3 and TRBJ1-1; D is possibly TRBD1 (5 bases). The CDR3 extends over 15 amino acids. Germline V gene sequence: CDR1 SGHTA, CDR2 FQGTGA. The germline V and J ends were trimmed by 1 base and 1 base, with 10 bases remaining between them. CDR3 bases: TGTGCCAGCAGCTTAAGAGGGGCTGGGAACACTGAAGCTTTCTTT. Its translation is CASSLRGAGNTEAFF. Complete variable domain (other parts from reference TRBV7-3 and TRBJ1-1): GAGVSQTPSNKVTEKGKYVELRCDPISGHTALYWYRQSLGQGPEFLIYFQGTGAADDSGLPNDRFFAVRPEGSVSTLKIQRTERGDSAVYLCASSLRGAGNTEAFFGQGTRLTVV.

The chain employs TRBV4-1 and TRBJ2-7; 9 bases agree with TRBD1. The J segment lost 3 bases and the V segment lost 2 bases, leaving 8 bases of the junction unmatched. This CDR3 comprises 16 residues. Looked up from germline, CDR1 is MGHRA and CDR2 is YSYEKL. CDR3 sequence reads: CASSQLTGQGIYEQYF. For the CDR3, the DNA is TGCGCCAGCAGCCAATTGACGGGACAGGGAATCTACGAGCAGTACTTC.

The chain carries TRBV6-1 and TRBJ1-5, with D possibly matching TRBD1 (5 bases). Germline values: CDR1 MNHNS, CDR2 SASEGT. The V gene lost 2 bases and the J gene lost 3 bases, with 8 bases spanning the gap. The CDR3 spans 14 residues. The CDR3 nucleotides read TGTGCCAGCAGTGAACAGGGATACAATCAGCCCCAGCATTTT. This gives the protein CASSEQGYNQPQHF.

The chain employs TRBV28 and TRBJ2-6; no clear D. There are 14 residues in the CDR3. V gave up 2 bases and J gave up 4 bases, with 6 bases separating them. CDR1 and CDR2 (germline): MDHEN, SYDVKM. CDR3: CASSLAWGANVLTF. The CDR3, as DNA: TGTGCCAGCAGTTTAGCTTGGGGGGCCAACGTCCTGACTTTC.

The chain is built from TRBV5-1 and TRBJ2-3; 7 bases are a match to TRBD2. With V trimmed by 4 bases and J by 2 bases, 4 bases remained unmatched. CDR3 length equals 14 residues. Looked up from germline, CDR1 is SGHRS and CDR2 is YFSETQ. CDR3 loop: CASSLADHTDTQYF. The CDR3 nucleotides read TGCGCCAGCAGCCTAGCGGACCACACAGATACGCAGTATTTT.

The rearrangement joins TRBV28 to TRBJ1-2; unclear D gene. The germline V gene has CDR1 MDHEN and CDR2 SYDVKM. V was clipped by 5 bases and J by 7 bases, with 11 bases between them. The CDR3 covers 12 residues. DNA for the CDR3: TGTGCCAGCAGTCGTATTAGCTTTGGCTACACCTTC. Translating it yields CASSRISFGYTF.

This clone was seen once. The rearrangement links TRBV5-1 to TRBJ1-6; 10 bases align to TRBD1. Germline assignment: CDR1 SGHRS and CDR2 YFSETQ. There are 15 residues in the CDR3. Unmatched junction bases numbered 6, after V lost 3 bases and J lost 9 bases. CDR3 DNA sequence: TGCGCCAGCAGCTCGACAGGGGGCCGGGGTTCACCCCTCCACTTT. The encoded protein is CASSSTGGRGSPLHF.

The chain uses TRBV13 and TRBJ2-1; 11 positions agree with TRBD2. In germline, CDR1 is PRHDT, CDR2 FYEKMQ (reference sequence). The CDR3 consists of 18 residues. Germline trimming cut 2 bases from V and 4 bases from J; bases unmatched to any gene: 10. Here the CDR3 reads CASSLKSPTSGNYNEQFF. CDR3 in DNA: TGTGCCAGCAGCTTAAAGTCCCCGACTAGCGGGAATTACAATGAGCAGTTCTTC.

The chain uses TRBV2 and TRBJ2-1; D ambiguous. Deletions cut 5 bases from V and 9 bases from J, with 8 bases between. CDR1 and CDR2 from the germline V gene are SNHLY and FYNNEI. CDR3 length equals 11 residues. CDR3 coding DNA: TGTGCCAGCAGTTATAGCTTTGAGCAGTTCTTC. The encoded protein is CASSYSFEQFF.

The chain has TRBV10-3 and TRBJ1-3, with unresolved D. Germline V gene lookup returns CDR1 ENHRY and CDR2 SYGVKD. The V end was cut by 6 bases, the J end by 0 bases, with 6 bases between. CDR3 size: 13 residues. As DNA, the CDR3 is TGTGCCATCAGGGGCGTCTCTGGAAACACCATATATTTT. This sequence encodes CAIRGVSGNTIYF.

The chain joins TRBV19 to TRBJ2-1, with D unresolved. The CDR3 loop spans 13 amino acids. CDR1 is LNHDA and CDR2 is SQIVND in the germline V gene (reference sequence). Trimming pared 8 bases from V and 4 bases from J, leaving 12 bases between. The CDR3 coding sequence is TGTGCCAGTTGGGCCGGCAGGTACAATGAGCAGTTCTTC. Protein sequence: CASWAGRYNEQFF.

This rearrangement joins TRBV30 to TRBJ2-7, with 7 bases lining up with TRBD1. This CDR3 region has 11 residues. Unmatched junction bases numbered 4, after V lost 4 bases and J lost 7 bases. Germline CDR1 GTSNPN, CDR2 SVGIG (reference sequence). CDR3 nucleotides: TGTGCCTGGAAGGGGGCGGCTGAGCAGTACTTC. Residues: CAWKGAAEQYF.

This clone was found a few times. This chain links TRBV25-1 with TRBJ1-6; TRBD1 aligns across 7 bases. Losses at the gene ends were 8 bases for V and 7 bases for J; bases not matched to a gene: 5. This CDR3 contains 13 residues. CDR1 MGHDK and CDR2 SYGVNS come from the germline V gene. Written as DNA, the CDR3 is TGTGCCAGCCGCCCAGGGGGGAATTCACCCCTCCACTTT. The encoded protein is CASRPGGNSPLHF. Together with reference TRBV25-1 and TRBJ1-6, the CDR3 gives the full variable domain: EADIYQTPRYLVIGTGKKITLECSQTMGHDKMYWYQQDPGMELHLIHYSYGVNSTEKGDLSSESTVSRIRTEHFPLTLESARPSHTSQYLCASRPGGNSPLHFGNGTRLTVT.

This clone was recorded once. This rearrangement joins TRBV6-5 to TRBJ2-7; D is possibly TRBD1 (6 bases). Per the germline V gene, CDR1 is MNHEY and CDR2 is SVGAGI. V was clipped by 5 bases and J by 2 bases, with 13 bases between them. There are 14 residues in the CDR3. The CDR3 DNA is TGTGCCAGCAGTGACCGCAGGGGCCCCTACGAGCAGTACTTC. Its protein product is CASSDRRGPYEQYF.

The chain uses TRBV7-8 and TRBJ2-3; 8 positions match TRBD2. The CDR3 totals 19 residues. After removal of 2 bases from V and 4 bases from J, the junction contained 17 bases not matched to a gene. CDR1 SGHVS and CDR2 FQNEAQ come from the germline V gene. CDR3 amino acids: CASSLTLGGGRSRADTQYF. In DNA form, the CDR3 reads TGTGCCAGCAGCTTAACTCTGGGGGGCGGGAGGTCCCGGGCAGATACGCAGTATTTT. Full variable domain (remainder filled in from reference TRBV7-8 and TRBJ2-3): GAGVSQSPRYKVAKRGQDVALRCDPISGHVSLFWYQQALGQGPEFLTYFQNEAQLDKSGLPSDRFFAERPEGSVSTLKIQRTQQEDSAVYLCASSLTLGGGRSRADTQYFGPGTRLTVL.

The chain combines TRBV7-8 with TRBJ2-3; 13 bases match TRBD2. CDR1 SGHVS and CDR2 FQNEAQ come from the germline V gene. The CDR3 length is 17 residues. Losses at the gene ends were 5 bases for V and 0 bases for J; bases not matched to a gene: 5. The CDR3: CASSTSGLAGSTDTQYF. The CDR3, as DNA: TGTGCCAGCAGCACGTCGGGACTAGCGGGGAGCACAGATACGCAGTATTTT.